These 15 T cell receptor beta chains came from one sample sequenced in a study of cytomegalovirus exposure and HLA in healthy donors (dated by TCRdb to 2015 to 2018). Libraries were prepared through the immunoSEQ multiplex PCR assay. The multiplex PCR relied on a mix of 60 forward primers for TCR Vbeta segments and 13 reverse primers for TCR Jbeta segments. TCRdb took this table from immuneACCESS and kept in-frame rearrangements with V and J called. Such tables lack part of the clones; where checked against another copy, unresolved V genes explain under half of the gap, and the rest is unexplained. The sample has over 150,000 clones on record, 75% to 85% of them singletons. The ten most abundant clones make up 6.5% to 8.5% of the sample. Sequenced material: PBMCs. The receptors originated from a man aged 25 to 40 in good health and CMV-seropositive.

This clone was picked up one time. V gene TRBV5-1 combines with J gene TRBJ2-7; no clear D. Trimming stripped 0 bases from V and 5 bases from J, with 6 bases between. There are 12 residues in the CDR3. CDR1 and CDR2 from the germline V gene are SGHRS and YFSETQ. CDR3 nucleotide sequence: TGCGCCAGCAGCTTGGGACAAAACGAGCAGTACTTC. Its translation is CASSLGQNEQYF.

This clone was seen a single time. Other DNA sequences within the sample encode an identical CDR3. The chain joins TRBV6-1 to TRBJ2-2; 8 bases align to TRBD2. V was clipped by 4 bases and J by 1 base; unmatched bases: 5. Germline loops: CDR1 MNHNS, CDR2 SASEGT. This CDR3 is built from 16 residues. CDR3 loop: CASSGELAGNTGELFF. CDR3 nucleotide sequence: TGTGCCAGCAGTGGGGAGCTAGCGGGGAACACCGGGGAGCTGTTTTTT.

V usage is TRBV12-5 and J usage is TRBJ2-5; possibly TRBD1 for D (5 bases). CDR3 length: 15 residues. CDR1 and CDR2 from the germline V gene are LGHNT and FRNRAP. V was pared by 2 bases and J by 7 bases, with 17 bases between. The CDR3 DNA is TGTGCTAGTGGTTTGTCACCCCGGACAAAAGGGACCCAGTACTTC. This sequence encodes CASGLSPRTKGTQYF.

The count of this clone is one. The chain joins TRBV7-9 to TRBJ2-5, with 7 nucleotides matching TRBD2. Losses at the gene ends were 5 bases for V and 5 bases for J; bases not matched to a gene: 14. This CDR3 has 16 residues. The germline V gene has CDR1 SEHNR and CDR2 FQNEAQ (reference sequence). The CDR3 DNA is TGTGCCAGCAGCCCCCGGAAGAGCGGGAAGGAGGAGACCCAGTACTTC. Translating gives CASSPRKSGKEETQYF.

The sample holds a few counts of this clone. The chain links TRBV6-4 to TRBJ2-3, with TRBD2 as a possible D gene (5 bases). From germline, CDR1 is MRHNA and CDR2 SNTAGT. V dropped 6 bases and J dropped 0 bases, with 16 bases sitting between them. The CDR3 is made up of 16 amino acids. CDR3 in DNA: TGTGCCAGCAGCCTTGCACTAGGAGTGAGCACAGATACGCAGTATTTT. It is translated as CASSLALGVSTDTQYF.

The V gene is TRBV18, the J gene TRBJ1-5, with 11 bases identical to TRBD1. The length of the CDR3 is 18 residues. Germline CDR1 is KGHSH and CDR2 is LQKENI. V shed 0 bases, J shed 0 bases, and the junction held 4 bases outside the gene matches. The chain's CDR3 is CASSPPGQGVGSNQPQHF. CDR3 sequence (DNA): TGTGCCAGCTCACCACCGGGACAGGGGGTCGGTAGCAATCAGCCCCAGCATTTT.

In DNA form, the CDR3 reads TGTGCCAGCAGTGGGACTAGCTATTCCTACGAGCAGTACTTC. Protein: CASSGTSYSYEQYF. The chain joins TRBV5-6 to TRBJ2-7, with 9 bases identical to TRBD2. This CDR3 spans 14 amino acids. Trimming cost V 5 bases and J 1 base; bases outside gene matches: 4. The germline gives CDR1 SGHDT, CDR2 YYEEEE.

The V and J genes are TRBV7-7 and TRBJ1-4; no reliable D call. Trimming took 0 bases from V and 6 from J, leaving 5 bases between them. The length of the CDR3 is 13 residues. The germline V gene has CDR1 SSHAT and CDR2 FNYEAQ (reference sequence). The chain's CDR3 is CASSLAQDEKLFF. The CDR3 DNA follows: TGTGCCAGCAGCTTAGCGCAGGATGAAAAACTGTTTTTT. Full variable domain (remainder filled in from reference TRBV7-7 and TRBJ1-4): GAGVSQSPRYKVTKRGQDVTLRCDPISSHATLYWYQQALGQGPEFLTYFNYEAQPDKSGLPSDRFSAERPEGSISTLTIQRTEQRDSAMYRCASSLAQDEKLFFGSGTQLSVL.

The CDR3 is CASSQLPGLGRTEAFF. CDR3 in DNA: TGTGCCAGCAGCCAGCTGCCGGGTTTGGGTCGCACTGAAGCTTTCTTT. This chain connects TRBV5-4 to TRBJ1-1; the D is unclear. Trimming took 4 bases from V and 4 from J, leaving 20 bases between them. The CDR3 contains 16 residues. The germline gives CDR1 SGHNT, CDR2 YYREEE (reference sequence).

The genes are TRBV19 and TRBJ1-5; D is uncertain. V was clipped by 4 bases and J by 0 bases, with 7 bases between them. The CDR3 spans 14 residues. Germline V gene lookup returns CDR1 LNHDA and CDR2 SQIVND (reference sequence). The CDR3 region has the DNA TGTGCCAGTAGTAACAGCAATAGCAATCAGCCCCAGCATTTT. Residues: CASSNSNSNQPQHF.

The chain links TRBV18 to TRBJ1-4; 8 bases agree with TRBD1. Trimming took 4 bases from V and 8 from J; bases not matched to a gene: 6. This CDR3 has 14 residues. Germline-derived CDR1 and CDR2 are KGHSH and LQKENI. The CDR3 coding sequence is TGTGCCAGCTCACGAGGACAGGGAGGCGAAAAACTGTTTTTT. This gives the protein CASSRGQGGEKLFF. Variable domain in full (rest from reference TRBV18 and TRBJ1-4): NAGVMQNPRHLVRRRGQEARLRCSPMKGHSHVYWYRQLPEEGLKFMVYLQKENIIDESGMPKERFSAEFPKEGPSILRIQQVVRGDSAAYFCASSRGQGGEKLFFGSGTQLSVL.

On this clone: Compared with germline, one end of the junction differs, possibly owing to a read error. As DNA, the CDR3 is TGTGCCACCAGACAAAACAGTGAAGCTTTCTTT. Translation gives CATRQNSEAFF. The chain combines TRBV15 with TRBJ1-1, with D unresolved. This CDR3 region has 11 residues. Looked up from germline, CDR1 is LNHNV and CDR2 is YYDKDF (reference sequence).

This rearrangement joins TRBV4-1 to TRBJ2-1; 13 positions match TRBD2. The CDR3 is 18 residues long. V shed 4 bases, J shed 7 bases, and the junction held 13 bases outside the gene matches. Looked up from germline, CDR1 is MGHRA and CDR2 is YSYEKL. The CDR3 loop reads CASSPVSLLAGGLNEQFF. CDR3 in DNA: TGCGCCAGCAGCCCTGTGTCCTTACTAGCGGGGGGGCTTAATGAGCAGTTCTTC.

This clone was seen just once. The V and J genes are TRBV11-2 and TRBJ2-7; D is undetermined. This CDR3 is 15 amino acids long. Germline-derived CDR1 and CDR2 are SGHAT and FQNNGV. V was pared by 2 bases and J by 2 bases, with 13 bases between. The CDR3 nucleotides are TGTGCCAGCAGCTTAATCGGTAGAGGCACCTACGAGCAGTACTTC. Translating it yields CASSLIGRGTYEQYF.

The chain employs TRBV19 and TRBJ1-5; D is uncertain. V lost 7 bases and J 0 bases, leaving 19 bases between the germline ends. The CDR3 loop spans 17 amino acids. CDR1 is LNHDA and CDR2 is SQIVND in the germline V gene (reference sequence). CDR3 nucleotides: TGTGCCAGTACTGGAAGGCGGCAGCCCTATAGCAATCAGCCCCAGCATTTT. The encoded protein is CASTGRRQPYSNQPQHF.